This T cell receptor (beta chain) was retrieved from a study of post-analysis software for immune sequencing data. CDR1 and CDR2 (germline): SGHRS, YFSETQ. The length of the CDR3 is 15 residues. Unique molecular identifiers were built into the TCR beta cDNA libraries. TCRdb itself ran the PCR reads through MiXCR, one entry per CDR3 protein. The data show hundreds of thousands of distinct CDR3 sequences, 59% seen once. About this clonotype: Antigen unknown. One junction end disagrees with the germline gene, perhaps due to a read error.

Findings and limits, study-wide: Comparison of patients with controls showed four or five TRBV segments more frequent in patients, TRBV5-6, TRBV5-1 and TRBV20-1 among them.

This sequence joins TRBV5-1 and TRBJ2-1, with 11 nucleotides matching TRBD2. Source material: blood. The clonotype originates from a girl aged 2 to 9 with multiple sclerosis. This CDR3 is CASSPTSGIGNERFF. Written as DNA, the CDR3 is TGCGCCAGCAGCCCGACTAGCGGGATCGGGAATGAGCGGTTCTTC.